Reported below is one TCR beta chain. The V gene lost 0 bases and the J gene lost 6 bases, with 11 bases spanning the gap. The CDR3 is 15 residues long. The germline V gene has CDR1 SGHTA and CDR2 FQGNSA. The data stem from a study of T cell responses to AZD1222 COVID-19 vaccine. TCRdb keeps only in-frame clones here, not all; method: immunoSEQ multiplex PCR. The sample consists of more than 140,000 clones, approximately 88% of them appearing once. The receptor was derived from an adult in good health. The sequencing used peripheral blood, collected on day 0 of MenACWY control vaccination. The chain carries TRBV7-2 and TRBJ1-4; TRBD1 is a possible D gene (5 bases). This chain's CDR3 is CASSLAGAGDEKLFF. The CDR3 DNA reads TGTGCCAGCAGCTTAGCTGGGGCGGGGGATGAAAAACTGTTTTTT. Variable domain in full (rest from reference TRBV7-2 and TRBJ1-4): GAGVSQSPSNKVTEKGKDVELRCDPISGHTALYWYRQSLGQGLEFLIYFQGNSAPDKSGLPSDRFSAERTGGSVSTLTIQRTQQEDSAVYLCASSLAGAGDEKLFFGSGTQLSVL.